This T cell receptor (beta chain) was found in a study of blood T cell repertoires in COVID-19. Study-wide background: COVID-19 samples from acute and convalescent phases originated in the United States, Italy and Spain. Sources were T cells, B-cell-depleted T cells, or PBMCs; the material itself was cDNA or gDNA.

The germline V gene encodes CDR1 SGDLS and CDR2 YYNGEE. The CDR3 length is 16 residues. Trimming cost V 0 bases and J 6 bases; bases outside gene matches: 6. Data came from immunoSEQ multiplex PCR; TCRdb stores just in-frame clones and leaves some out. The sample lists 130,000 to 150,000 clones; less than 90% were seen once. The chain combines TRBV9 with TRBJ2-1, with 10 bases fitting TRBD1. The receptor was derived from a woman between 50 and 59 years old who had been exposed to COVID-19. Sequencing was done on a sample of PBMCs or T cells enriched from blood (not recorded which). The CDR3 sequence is CASSVAGTGVSNEQFF. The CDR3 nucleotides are TGTGCCAGCAGCGTAGCCGGGACAGGGGTAAGCAATGAGCAGTTCTTC.